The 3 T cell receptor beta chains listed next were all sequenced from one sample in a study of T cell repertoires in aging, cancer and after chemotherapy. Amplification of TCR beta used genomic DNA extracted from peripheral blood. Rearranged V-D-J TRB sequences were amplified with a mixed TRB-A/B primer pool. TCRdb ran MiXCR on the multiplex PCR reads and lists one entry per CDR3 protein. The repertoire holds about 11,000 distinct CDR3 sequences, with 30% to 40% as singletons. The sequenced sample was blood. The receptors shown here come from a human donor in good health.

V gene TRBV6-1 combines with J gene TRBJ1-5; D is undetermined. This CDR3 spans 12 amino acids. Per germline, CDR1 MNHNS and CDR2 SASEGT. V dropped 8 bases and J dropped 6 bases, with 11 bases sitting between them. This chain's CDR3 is CASAGGGQPQHF. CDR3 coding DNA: TGTGCCAGCGCCGGCGGAGGTCAGCCCCAGCATTTT.

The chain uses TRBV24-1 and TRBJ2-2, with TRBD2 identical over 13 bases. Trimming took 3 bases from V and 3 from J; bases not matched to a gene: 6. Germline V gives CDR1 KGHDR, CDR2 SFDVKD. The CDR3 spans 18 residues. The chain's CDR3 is CATSDPRTSGGHTGELFF. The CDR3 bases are TGTGCCACCAGTGATCCTAGGACTAGCGGGGGCCACACCGGGGAGCTGTTTTTT.

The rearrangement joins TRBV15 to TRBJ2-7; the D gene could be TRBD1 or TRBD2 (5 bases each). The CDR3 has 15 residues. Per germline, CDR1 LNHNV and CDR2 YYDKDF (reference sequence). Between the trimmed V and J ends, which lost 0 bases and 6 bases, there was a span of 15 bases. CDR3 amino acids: CATSRDLVSGTEQYF. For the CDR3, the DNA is TGTGCCACCAGCAGAGATCTTGTGTCAGGGACCGAGCAGTACTTC. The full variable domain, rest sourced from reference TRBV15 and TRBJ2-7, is DAMVIQNPRYQVTQFGKPVTLSCSQTLNHNVMYWYQQKSSQAPKLLFHYYDKDFNNEADTPDNFQSRRPNTSFCFLDIRSPGLGDTAMYLCATSRDLVSGTEQYFGPGTRLTVT.